This T cell receptor (beta chain) appears in the sequencing data of a study of T cell responses to AZD1222 COVID-19 vaccine. Clones were read by immunoSEQ multiplex PCR, and TCRdb kept only the in-frame ones, dropping some. This table holds approximately 200,000 clones, roughly 94% found once. Per germline, CDR1 MNHEY and CDR2 SMNVEV (reference sequence). CDR3 length equals 12 residues. The germline V and J ends were trimmed by 8 bases and 2 bases, with 10 bases remaining between them. This clonotype was obtained from an adult who received the MenACWY meningococcal vaccine as a control. The source material was peripheral blood, sampled 28 days after the second dose of the MenACWY control vaccine. The chain is built from TRBV27 and TRBJ2-7; the D gene is possibly TRBD1 (5 bases). In DNA, the CDR3 is TGTGCCAGCCATGACAGTCCCTACGAGCAGTACTTC. Protein: CASHDSPYEQYF.